Listed below are T cell receptor beta chains from one sample, sequenced in a study of response to subunit inactivated influenza vaccine. TCRdb re-analysed the RT-PCR reads in MiXCR, keeping a single row per CDR3 protein. Here the sample spans about 780,000 distinct CDR3 sequences, about a fifth being singletons. The material was PBMCs from blood, obtained roughly 5 days after vaccination. The receptors here all came from a man in his forties or fifties who received an inactivated influenza vaccine. CDR3s include the opening cysteine and the closing phenylalanine or tryptophan. Each record gives: V gene, J gene, clone size, CDR3 length, D gene, CDR3 DNA, CDR3 protein. D genes are given only for firm matches. Expanded clones get a size class; other rows say once, few or many, or leave the size out.

TRBV29-1,TRBJ2-7,many,11,.,TGCAGCGTTGCCCTAACCTACGAGCAGTACTTC,CSVALTYEQYF
TRBV5-5,TRBJ2-7,few,15,.,TGTGCCAGCAGAGAGCTCCTCTACCGTAACTACGAGCAGTACTTC,CASRELLYRNYEQYF
TRBV28,TRBJ2-7,.,13,.,TGTGCCAGCAGACGATCTTACCCTTACGAGCAGTACTTC,CASRRSYPYEQYF
TRBV4-3,TRBJ2-1,few,14,TRBD2,TGCGCCAGCAGCCGATTAGCGGGAGTTGATGAGCAGTTCTTC,CASSRLAGVDEQFF
TRBV28,TRBJ2-5,few,15,TRBD2,TGTGCCAGCAGTTCTAGCGGGACATTGATCGAGACCCAGTACTTC,CASSSSGTLIETQYF
TRBV7-2,TRBJ2-5,many,13,.,TGTGCCAGCAGCTTGGGGGAACGAGAGACCCAGTACTTC,CASSLGERETQYF
TRBV13,TRBJ2-7,few,13,.,TGTGCCAGCAGCTTAGGACAGCCCACCGAGCAGTACTTC,CASSLGQPTEQYF
TRBV6-5,TRBJ1-3,.,15,TRBD1,TGTGCCAGCAGTTACGCAGGGGGCTTGGGAAACACCATATATTTT,CASSYAGGLGNTIYF
TRBV20-1,TRBJ1-2,.,13,.,TGCAGTGCTTACGGACAGATCATCTATGGCTACACCTTC,CSAYGQIIYGYTF
TRBV28,TRBJ1-1,.,16,TRBD1,TGTGCCAGCAGACCACCGGGACAGGGGGCGAACACTGAAGCTTTCTTT,CASRPPGQGANTEAFF
TRBV29-1,TRBJ1-2,many,13,TRBD1,TGCAGCGTTGGACAGGGGCAAGACTATGGCTACACCTTC,CSVGQGQDYGYTF
TRBV11-2,TRBJ2-3,few,16,.,TGTGCCAGCAGCTTAGTTCCAGCCCAGTTGCCAGATACGCAGTATTTT,CASSLVPAQLPDTQYF
TRBV4-3,TRBJ2-5,few,18,.,TGCGCCAGCAGCCAAGATACAAGGGGCGCGGGGCCGAGAGAGACCCAGTACTTC,CASSQDTRGAGPRETQYF
TRBV20-1,TRBJ2-4,.,16,TRBD2,TGCAGTGCTAGAGATAATCTAGCGGGAGGGGAAAACATTCAGTACTTC,CSARDNLAGGENIQYF
TRBV15,TRBJ2-7,few,15,TRBD1,TGTGCCACCAGCCCCCCGACAGGGATCTCCTACGAGCAGTACTTC,CATSPPTGISYEQYF
TRBV27,TRBJ2-7,.,14,.,TGTGCCAGCAGTTACCTATCCGGGGCCAGCGAGCAGTACTTC,CASSYLSGASEQYF
TRBV20-1,TRBJ1-3,few,13,TRBD1,TGCAGTGCTTCGGACAGGGGGGGAAACACCATATATTTT,CSASDRGGNTIYF